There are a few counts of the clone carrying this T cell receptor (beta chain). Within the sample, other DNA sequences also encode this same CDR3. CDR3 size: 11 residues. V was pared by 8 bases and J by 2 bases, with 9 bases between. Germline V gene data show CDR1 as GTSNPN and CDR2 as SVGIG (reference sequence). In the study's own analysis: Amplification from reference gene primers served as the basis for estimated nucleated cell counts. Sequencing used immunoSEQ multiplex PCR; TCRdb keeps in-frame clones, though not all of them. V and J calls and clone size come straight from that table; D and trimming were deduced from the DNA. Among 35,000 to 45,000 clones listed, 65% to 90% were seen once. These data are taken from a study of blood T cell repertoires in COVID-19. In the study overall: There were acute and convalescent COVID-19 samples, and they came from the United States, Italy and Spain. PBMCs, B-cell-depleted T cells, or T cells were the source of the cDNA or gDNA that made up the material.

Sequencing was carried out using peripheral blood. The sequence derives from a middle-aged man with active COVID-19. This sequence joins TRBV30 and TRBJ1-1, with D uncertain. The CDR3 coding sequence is TGTGCCGCGGAGAGAAACACTGAAGCTTTCTTT. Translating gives CAAERNTEAFF.